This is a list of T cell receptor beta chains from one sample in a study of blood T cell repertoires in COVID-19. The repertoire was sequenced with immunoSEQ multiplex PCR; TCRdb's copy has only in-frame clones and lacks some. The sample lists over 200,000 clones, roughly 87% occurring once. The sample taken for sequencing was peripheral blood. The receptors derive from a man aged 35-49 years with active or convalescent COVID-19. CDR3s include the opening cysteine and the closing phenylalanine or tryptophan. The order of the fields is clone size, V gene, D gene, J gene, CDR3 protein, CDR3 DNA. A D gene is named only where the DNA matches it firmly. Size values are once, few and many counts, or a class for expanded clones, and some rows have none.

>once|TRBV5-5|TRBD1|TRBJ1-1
CASSPTGGRDTEAFF
TGTGCCAGCAGCCCGACAGGGGGCCGTGACACTGAAGCTTTCTTT
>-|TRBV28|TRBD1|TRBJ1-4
CASSFLDRVNEKLFF
TGTGCCAGCAGTTTCCTGGACAGGGTTAATGAAAAACTGTTTTTT
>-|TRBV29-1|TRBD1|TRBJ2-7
CSARGPRGEQYF
TGCAGCGCCAGGGGGCCCCGGGGCGAGCAGTACTTC
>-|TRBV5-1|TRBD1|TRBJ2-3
CASSQDRETDTQYF
TGCGCCAGCAGCCAGGACAGGGAAACAGATACGCAGTATTTT
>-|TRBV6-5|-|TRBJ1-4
CASSSPPLEREKLFF
TGTGCCAGCAGTTCCCCACCCCTCGAGAGGGAAAAACTGTTTTTT
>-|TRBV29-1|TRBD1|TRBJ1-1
CSVRDRVGNTEAFF
TGCAGCGTTAGAGACAGGGTTGGGAACACTGAAGCTTTCTTT
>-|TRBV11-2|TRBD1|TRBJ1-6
CASSSLRGRVESPLHF
TGTGCCAGCAGCTCCTTGAGGGGGCGGGTGGAGTCACCCCTCCACTTT
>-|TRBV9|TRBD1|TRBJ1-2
CASSVPGQGTYTF
TGTGCCAGCAGCGTACCGGGACAGGGAACCTACACCTTC
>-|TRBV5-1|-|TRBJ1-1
CASSLSTEMNTEAFF
TGCGCCAGCAGCTTATCGACAGAGATGAACACTGAAGCTTTCTTT
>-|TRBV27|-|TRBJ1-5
CASSLTGYQPQHF
TGTGCCAGCAGTTTAACAGGATATCAGCCCCAGCATTTT
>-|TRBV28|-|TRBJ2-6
CASSLGFSSGANVLTF
TGTGCCAGCAGCCTGGGCTTTTCCTCTGGGGCCAACGTCCTGACTTTC
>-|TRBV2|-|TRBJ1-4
CASSAATNSAEKLFF
TGTGCCAGCTCTGCCGCCACCAATTCTGCGGAAAAACTGTTTTTT
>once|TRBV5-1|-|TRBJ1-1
CASSPDRTNTEAFF
TGCGCCAGCAGCCCGGACAGAACGAACACTGAAGCTTTCTTT
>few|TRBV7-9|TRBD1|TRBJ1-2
CASSAQPDRGYGYTF
TGTGCCAGCAGCGCCCAACCCGACAGGGGCTATGGCTACACCTTC
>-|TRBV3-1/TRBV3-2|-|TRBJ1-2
CASSPKGVRGDYGYTF
TGTGCCAGCAGCCCTAAAGGGGTCAGGGGAGATTATGGCTACACCTTC
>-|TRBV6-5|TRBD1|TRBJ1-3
CASTKGGQSGNTIYF
TGTGCCAGCACGAAGGGGGGACAGTCTGGAAACACCATATATTTT
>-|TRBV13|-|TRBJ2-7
CASSSRTGINFYEQYF
TGTGCCAGCAGCTCACGTACAGGGATTAACTTCTACGAGCAGTACTTC